This TCR beta chain was sequenced in a study of blood T cell repertoires in COVID-19. The wider study: There were acute and convalescent COVID-19 samples, and they came from the United States, Italy and Spain. In each case, the material was cDNA or gDNA derived from T cells, B-cell-depleted T cells, or PBMCs.

Looked up from germline, CDR1 is SGHTA and CDR2 is FQGNSA. Trimming pared 7 bases from V and 7 bases from J, leaving 13 bases between. This CDR3 contains 13 residues. The assay was immunoSEQ multiplex PCR, and TCRdb's table has in-frame clones only and misses some. The sample has over 150,000 clones, approximately 80% seen once. This TCR derives from a human donor in a cohort sampled during active COVID-19. The material sequenced was peripheral blood. The gene calls are TRBV7-2 and TRBJ2-2, with D tentatively TRBD2 (6 bases). The CDR3 DNA follows: TGTGCCAGCACCCTAGCGAACTTCGGGGAGCTGTTTTTT. This encodes CASTLANFGELFF.